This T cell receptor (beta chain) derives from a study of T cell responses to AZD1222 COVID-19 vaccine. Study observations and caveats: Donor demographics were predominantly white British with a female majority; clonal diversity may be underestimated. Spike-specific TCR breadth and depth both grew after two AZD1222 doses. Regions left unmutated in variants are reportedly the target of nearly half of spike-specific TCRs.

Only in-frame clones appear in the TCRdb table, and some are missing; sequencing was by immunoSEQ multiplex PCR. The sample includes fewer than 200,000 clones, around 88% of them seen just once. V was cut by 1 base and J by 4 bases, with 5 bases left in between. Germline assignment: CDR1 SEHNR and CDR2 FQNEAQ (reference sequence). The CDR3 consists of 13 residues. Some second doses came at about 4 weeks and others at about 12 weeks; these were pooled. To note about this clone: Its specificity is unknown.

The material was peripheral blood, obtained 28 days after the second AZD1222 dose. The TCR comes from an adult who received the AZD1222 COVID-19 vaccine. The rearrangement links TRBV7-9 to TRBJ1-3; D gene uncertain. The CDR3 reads CASSLDTGNTIYF. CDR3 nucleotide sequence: TGTGCCAGCAGCTTAGACACGGGAAACACCATATATTTT.